This T cell receptor beta chain was sequenced for a study of T cells in tuberculosis. Sequencing used immunoSEQ multiplex PCR; TCRdb keeps in-frame clones, though not all of them. The sample shows about 34,000 clones, 90% to 95% of them seen only once. Overall study results and limits: Active tuberculosis cases were adults; controls were adolescents. The TCR-beta difference was not significant; alpha differences partly reflected length. GEM motif frequencies gave over 55% accuracy; the GMM repertoire gave 85% to 90%.

Note on this clone: The antigen is not known.

The CDR3 is made up of 13 amino acids. V lost 3 bases and J lost 6; bases outside the gene matches: 1. Germline CDR1 MGHRA, CDR2 YSYEKL. This rearrangement joins TRBV4-1 to TRBJ2-1; 8 bases fit TRBD1. Specimen: PBMCs. This sequence originates from a donor aged 10 to 29 with latent tuberculosis or without tuberculosis infection. In DNA form, the CDR3 reads TGCGCCAGCAGCCATACAGGGGGCAATGAGCAGTTCTTC. Its translation: CASSHTGGNEQFF.